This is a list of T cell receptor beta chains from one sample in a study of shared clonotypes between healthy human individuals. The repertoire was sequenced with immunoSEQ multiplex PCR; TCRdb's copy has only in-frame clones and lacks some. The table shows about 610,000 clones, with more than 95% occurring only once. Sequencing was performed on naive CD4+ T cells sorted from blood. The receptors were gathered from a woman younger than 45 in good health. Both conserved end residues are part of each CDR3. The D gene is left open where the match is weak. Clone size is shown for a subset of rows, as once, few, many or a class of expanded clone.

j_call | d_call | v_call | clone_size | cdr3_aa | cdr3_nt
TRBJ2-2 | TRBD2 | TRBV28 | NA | CAALPSSGRAGELFF | TGTGCCGCTCTGCCGTCTAGCGGGAGAGCCGGGGAGCTGTTTTTT
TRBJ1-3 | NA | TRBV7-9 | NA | CASSPIWEFAGGNTIYF | TGTGCCAGCAGCCCCATATGGGAGTTCGCGGGAGGAAACACCATATATTTT
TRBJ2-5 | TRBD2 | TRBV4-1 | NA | CASSQVGGRVLSGRETQYF | TGCGCCAGCAGCCAAGTAGGGGGAAGGGTTCTGAGCGGGAGAGAGACCCAGTACTTC
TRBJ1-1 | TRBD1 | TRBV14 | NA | CASSRWTGGEDTEAFF | TGTGCCAGCAGCCGATGGACAGGGGGAGAAGACACTGAAGCTTTCTTT
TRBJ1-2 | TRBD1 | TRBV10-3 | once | CAISDDRGRANYGYTF | TGTGCCATCAGTGATGACAGGGGGAGGGCTAACTATGGCTACACCTTC
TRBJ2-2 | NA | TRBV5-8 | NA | CASSLLRSGELFF | TGTGCCAGCAGCTTGTTAAGGTCCGGGGAGCTGTTTTTT
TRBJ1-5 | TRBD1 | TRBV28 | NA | CASSLLGQYSNQPQHF | TGTGCCAGCAGTTTGTTGGGACAGTATAGCAATCAGCCCCAGCATTTT
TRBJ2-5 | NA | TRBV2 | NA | CASSGDSLKTQYF | TGTGCCAGCAGTGGGGACTCTTTGAAGACCCAGTACTTC
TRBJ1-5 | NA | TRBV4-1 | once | CASSHSGPFSNQPQHF | TGCGCCAGCAGCCACTCCGGGCCCTTCAGCAATCAGCCCCAGCATTTT
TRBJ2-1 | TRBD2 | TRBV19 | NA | CASSMGLAPTGNEQFF | TGTGCCAGTAGTATGGGACTAGCGCCCACTGGCAATGAGCAGTTCTTC